The clone carrying this T cell receptor beta chain has ten or more counts. Its target is not known. TCRdb processed the 5' RACE reads anew with MiXCR; each CDR3 protein has one entry. The sample holds roughly 280,000 distinct CDR3 sequences, around 9.7% seen once. The data originate from a study of identical twins. The study, taken as a whole, reports: With beta out-of-frame sequences, excess sharing by twins was weaker.

The V end was cut by 4 bases, the J end by 2 bases, with 15 bases between. Germline CDR1 is LGHNA and CDR2 is YSLEER. This CDR3 has 16 residues. These sequences were also reported in another study, on yellow fever vaccine responses in identical twins. That paper states: Twins' T cell vaccine responses reportedly looked partly convergent, partly personalized.

The receptor's source is a woman aged 18-29 years in good health. The source material was CD8+ T cells sorted from blood. The chain is built from TRBV4-3 and TRBJ2-1, with TRBD1 as a possible D gene (6 bases). The CDR3 region has the DNA TGCGCCAGCAGCCGTGACAGGTCTGGGACCTACAATGAGCAGTTCTTC. It codes for CASSRDRSGTYNEQFF.